Below, 2 T cell receptor beta chains from the same sample are listed, as sequenced in a study of T cells after yellow fever vaccination. TCRdb passed the 5' RACE reads through MiXCR, listing each CDR3 protein once. The table records more than 300,000 distinct CDR3 sequences, around 6.8% of them present only once. The sequenced sample was PBMCs, obtained 45 days after the first yellow fever vaccination. These receptors all come from a man between 18 and 29 years old who received the YFV17D yellow fever vaccine.

This clonotype was counted between two and nine times. The rearrangement links TRBV12-3 or TRBV12-4 to TRBJ1-2; D remains unclear. The CDR3 is made up of 12 amino acids. The germline V and J ends were trimmed by 7 bases and 3 bases, with 9 bases remaining between them. For the CDR3, the DNA is TGTGCCAGCACCCTCCCCTACTATGGCTACACCTTC. It is translated as CASTLPYYGYTF.

This clonotype was picked up a small number of times. This chain connects TRBV12-5 to TRBJ2-3; 11 nucleotides match TRBD2. Trimming at V came to 1 base and at J to 4 bases, leaving 10 bases not matched to a gene. CDR1 is LGHNT and CDR2 is FRNRAP in the germline V gene. The CDR3 has 18 amino acids. This CDR3 reads CASGLAASGGRMADTQYF. The CDR3 DNA reads as TGTGCTAGTGGTTTGGCCGCTAGCGGGGGGAGGATGGCAGATACGCAGTATTTT.